Each of the 25 T cell receptor beta chains below was sequenced from the same sample in a study of blood T cell repertoires in COVID-19. Measured with immunoSEQ multiplex PCR; TCRdb has only the in-frame clones, and not every one. The top ten hold 0.72% of the sample, which has hundreds of thousands of clones, approximately 86% seen once. The sequenced sample was peripheral blood. The receptor set was obtained from a man aged 35 to 55 with acute or convalescent COVID-19.

The chain uses TRBV5-1 and TRBJ2-5; TRBD2 aligns across 12 bases. J lost 4 bases, V lost 4 bases, and 5 bases had no gene match. The CDR3 has 15 amino acids. Germline CDR1 and CDR2: SGHRS and YFSETQ. CDR3 residues: CASSHGLAGLETQYF. The CDR3 nucleotides read TGCGCCAGCAGCCACGGACTAGCGGGACTAGAGACCCAGTACTTC.

The chain joins TRBV25-1 to TRBJ2-7; the D is unclear. The CDR3 has 15 residues. Germline V gene sequence: CDR1 MGHDK, CDR2 SYGVNS. V lost 4 bases and J lost 0, with 13 bases in between. Written as DNA, the CDR3 is TGTGCCAGCAGTGCCCCGGGTCCCCTCTCCTACGAGCAGTACTTC. Translating gives CASSAPGPLSYEQYF.

This clone is a singleton in its sample. This sequence joins TRBV18 and TRBJ1-5; D call uncertain. The CDR3 totals 12 residues. CDR1 and CDR2 from the germline V gene are KGHSH and LQKENI. V lost 5 bases and J lost 6, with 8 bases in between. CDR3: CASSSRGQPQHF. CDR3 DNA: TGTGCCAGCTCATCCCGGGGTCAGCCCCAGCATTTT.

This rearrangement joins TRBV23-1 to TRBJ1-5; TRBD1 matches at 10 bases. TRBV23-1 is reported as an ORF; its role is uncertain. This CDR3 contains 19 residues. The trim removed 3 bases at V and 1 base at J, leaving 12 bases unmatched. DNA for the CDR3: TGCGCCAGCAGTCACCACGGGACAGGGGTCGGGAGAAGCAATCAGCCCCAGCATTTT. The encoded protein is CASSHHGTGVGRSNQPQHF.

Concerning this clone itself: Different DNA sequences within this sample yield the same CDR3. CDR3: CASSIRARNTGELFF. For the CDR3, the DNA is TGTGCCAGTAGTATCAGGGCGAGAAACACCGGGGAGCTGTTTTTT. V and J are TRBV19 and TRBJ2-2, with D maybe TRBD1 (5 bases). Trimming removed 3 bases from V and 2 bases from J, with 10 bases in between. The CDR3 runs 15 residues. Germline lookup yields CDR1 LNHDA and CDR2 SQIVND (reference sequence).

The chain has TRBV10-3 and TRBJ2-5, with TRBD2 matching 7 bases. The CDR3 is made up of 14 amino acids. Losses at the gene ends were 10 bases for V and 0 bases for J; bases not matched to a gene: 8. CDR1 is ENHRY and CDR2 is SYGVKD in the germline V gene. Here the CDR3 reads CASQRGEYQETQYF. CDR3 coding DNA: TGTGCCAGTCAGCGGGGAGAGTACCAAGAGACCCAGTACTTC.

V is TRBV7-9 and J is TRBJ2-1, with TRBD2 matching 13 bases. The CDR3 length is 17 residues. The germline gives CDR1 SEHNR, CDR2 FQNEAQ (reference sequence). After removal of 4 bases from V and 2 bases from J, the junction contained 5 bases not matched to a gene. DNA for the CDR3: TGTGCCAGCAGCTCCGGACTAGCGGGAGTGGCCTACAATGAGCAGTTCTTC. This sequence encodes CASSSGLAGVAYNEQFF.

This clone was seen once. The chain links TRBV6-5 to TRBJ1-6; D is unresolved. The CDR3 is 13 residues long. Germline CDR1 and CDR2: MNHEY and SVGAGI. This CDR3 is CAEGLDYNSPLHF. In DNA form, the CDR3 reads TGTGCGGAGGGATTAGATTATAATTCACCCCTCCACTTT.

The gene calls are TRBV30 and TRBJ1-6, with D perhaps matching TRBD1 (5 bases). The CDR3 contains 13 residues. Trimming stripped 1 base from V and 6 bases from J, with 7 bases between. In germline, CDR1 is GTSNPN, CDR2 SVGIG (reference sequence). The CDR3 reads CAWSGQFNSPLHF. Here the CDR3 DNA reads TGTGCCTGGAGTGGACAGTTTAATTCACCCCTCCACTTT.

The chain combines TRBV6-5 with TRBJ1-1; tentative D call: TRBD1 (5 bases). Germline CDR1 and CDR2: MNHEY and SVGAGI. CDR3 size: 14 residues. Deletions cut 6 bases from V and 7 bases from J, with 18 bases between. The CDR3 sequence: CASSLSGGGDEAFF. Here the CDR3 DNA reads TGTGCCAGCAGCCTTAGCGGGGGGGGAGATGAAGCTTTCTTT.

The chain links TRBV3-1 (or the pseudogene TRBV3-2) to TRBJ1-1; D uncertain. The CDR3 length is 14 residues. Germline V gene data show CDR1 as LGHDT and CDR2 as YNNKEL (reference sequence). Trimming left V 1 base short and J 6 bases short, with 12 bases between. Here the CDR3 DNA reads TGTGCCAGCAGCCAAGGGGCCGGTGGCGCTGAAGCTTTCTTT. Translation: CASSQGAGGAEAFF.

This clone appeared a single time. The chain uses TRBV9 and TRBJ2-5; D is undetermined. CDR1 is SGDLS and CDR2 is YYNGEE in the germline V gene. The CDR3 is 14 amino acids. The V end was cut by 4 bases, the J end by 4 bases, with 14 bases between. CDR3 sequence: CASSSNPRGETQYF. The DNA of the CDR3 is TGTGCCAGCAGCTCCAATCCCAGAGGAGAGACCCAGTACTTC.

The genes are TRBV15 and TRBJ2-3; D may be TRBD2 (6 bases). The length of the CDR3 is 14 residues. CDR1 is LNHNV and CDR2 is YYDKDF in the germline V gene (reference sequence). Trimming pared 0 bases from V and 6 bases from J, leaving 10 bases between. The chain's CDR3 is CATSRDPREDTQYF. The CDR3 DNA reads TGTGCCACCAGCAGAGACCCTCGGGAGGATACGCAGTATTTT.

The chain links TRBV25-1 to TRBJ1-6, with D maybe TRBD1 (6 bases). With 4 bases removed from V and 8 bases from J, the gap between germline ends came to 9 bases. Germline V lookup: CDR1 MGHDK, CDR2 SYGVNS. The CDR3 length is 13 residues. The CDR3 loop reads CASSAAGDSPLHF. CDR3 nucleotide sequence: TGTGCCAGCAGTGCAGCAGGGGATTCACCCCTCCACTTT.

J is TRBJ2-1 and V is TRBV11-3; D possibly corresponds to TRBD1 (6 bases). CDR3 length equals 16 residues. V was trimmed by 5 bases and J by 3 bases, leaving 17 bases between them. Germline V CDR1 and CDR2: SGHNT, YENEEA. The DNA of the CDR3 is TGTGCCAGCAGCCCCTCGGGACACCTCGGCTACAATGAGCAGTTCTTC. It yields the protein CASSPSGHLGYNEQFF. The whole variable domain, filled in from reference TRBV11-3 and TRBJ2-1, reads EAGVVQSPRYKIIEKKQPVAFWCNPISGHNTLYWYLQNLGQGPELLIRYENEEAVDDSQLPKDRFSAERLKGVDSTLKIQPAELGDSAVYLCASSPSGHLGYNEQFFGPGTRLTVL.

The rearrangement uses TRBV11-3 and TRBJ2-1; 8 bases are a match to TRBD2. J lost 7 bases, V lost 4 bases, and 15 bases had no gene match. The germline gives CDR1 SGHNT, CDR2 YENEEA. There are 17 residues in the CDR3. CDR3 loop: CASSSGGPLSLRNEQFF. Here the CDR3 DNA reads TGTGCCAGCAGCTCGGGAGGGCCGTTATCCCTCCGGAATGAGCAGTTCTTC.

This sequence joins TRBV30 and TRBJ2-3, with 9 bases aligning to TRBD2. The germline V gene encodes CDR1 GTSNPN and CDR2 SVGIG (reference sequence). J was trimmed by 0 bases and V by 1 base; bases with no gene match: 5. The CDR3 extends over 16 amino acids. The CDR3 bases are TGTGCCTGGAGTGGCACAAGCGGGAGGAGCACAGATACGCAGTATTTT. It specifies CAWSGTSGRSTDTQYF.

This chain links TRBV7-9 with TRBJ1-2; 7 bases line up with TRBD1. The ends lost 1 base at V and 4 bases at J; junction bases unmatched: 3. Germline V gene lookup returns CDR1 SEHNR and CDR2 FQNEAQ (reference sequence). This CDR3 is 14 amino acids long. The CDR3 nucleotides are TGTGCCAGCAGCTTAGAGGGACAGCCCTATGGCTACACCTTC. It is translated as CASSLEGQPYGYTF.

This clone was observed a single time. The rearrangement uses TRBV11-2 and TRBJ2-7; no reliable D call. Germline loops: CDR1 SGHAT, CDR2 FQNNGV. This CDR3 is built from 14 residues. Trimming removed 2 bases at V and 4 bases at J, with 12 bases between. CDR3: CASSLSFGAYEQYF. In DNA form, the CDR3 reads TGTGCCAGCAGCTTAAGCTTTGGTGCTTACGAGCAGTACTTC.

This chain links TRBV29-1 with TRBJ2-5; the D gene is possibly TRBD2 (6 bases). Deletions cut 4 bases from V and 0 bases from J, with 9 bases between. Germline V gene data show CDR1 as SQVTM and CDR2 as ANQGSEA. This CDR3 contains 13 residues. The DNA of the CDR3 is TGCAGCGTTGCTTGGGACTACCAAGAGACCCAGTACTTC. Protein: CSVAWDYQETQYF.

The J gene is TRBJ2-3, the V gene TRBV7-9; tentative D call: TRBD2 (6 bases). CDR1 is SEHNR and CDR2 is FQNEAQ in the germline V gene (reference sequence). Trimming stripped 1 base from V and 0 bases from J, with 8 bases between. The CDR3 sequence is 15 residues long. The CDR3 region is CASSLERGSTDTQYF. CDR3 DNA: TGTGCCAGCAGCTTAGAACGGGGGAGCACAGATACGCAGTATTTT. Full variable domain (outside the CDR3, taken from reference TRBV7-9 and TRBJ2-3): DTGVSQNPRHKITKRGQNVTFRCDPISEHNRLYWYRQTLGQGPEFLTYFQNEAQLEKSRLLSDRFSAERPKGSFSTLEIQRTEQGDSAMYLCASSLERGSTDTQYFGPGTRLTVL.

V and J are TRBV28 and TRBJ1-5; TRBD1 agrees at 9 bases. Germline assignment: CDR1 MDHEN and CDR2 SYDVKM. With 5 bases clipped from V and 4 bases from J, the junction kept 3 bases outside the gene matches. This CDR3 region has 14 residues. CDR3 in amino acids: CASSPGQGNQPQHF. The CDR3 DNA follows: TGTGCCAGCAGTCCAGGACAGGGGAATCAGCCCCAGCATTTT. Using reference TRBV28 and TRBJ1-5 for the parts outside the CDR3, the full variable domain is DVKVTQSSRYLVKRTGEKVFLECVQDMDHENMFWYRQDPGLGLRLIYFSYDVKMKEKGDIPEGYSVSREKKERFSLILESASTNQTSMYLCASSPGQGNQPQHFGDGTRLSIL.

The V call is TRBV27, the J call TRBJ2-3, with D perhaps TRBD1 (6 bases). The CDR3 sequence is 16 residues long. The V end lost 0 bases, the J end lost 2 bases, and 12 bases lay between the germline ends. The germline gives CDR1 MNHEY, CDR2 SMNVEV (reference sequence). The CDR3 region has the DNA TGTGCCAGCAGTTTATCGCAGGGGCAGTTCACAGATACGCAGTATTTT. Its translation is CASSLSQGQFTDTQYF.

The V call is TRBV29-1, the J call TRBJ2-7; 12 bases match TRBD2. Germline CDR1 reads SQVTM; CDR2 reads ANQGSEA. J lost 9 bases, V lost 8 bases, and 8 bases had no gene match. The CDR3 is 12 amino acids. This CDR3 reads CSFRLAGVGQYF. The CDR3 nucleotides are TGCAGCTTCCGACTAGCGGGAGTCGGGCAGTACTTC.

The chain has TRBV6-5 and TRBJ1-2; no firm D call. The germline V gene has CDR1 MNHEY and CDR2 SVGAGI. V was cut by 8 bases and J by 2 bases, with 6 bases left in between. The CDR3 totals 11 residues. The CDR3 DNA sequence: TGTGCCAGCCAACTCAACTATGGCTACACCTTC. Its protein is CASQLNYGYTF.